The clone carrying this T cell receptor (beta chain) was counted a few times. The data are from a study of blood T cells in healthy people across ages. Whole-study context: Template-switching capture recovered about one barcoded beta molecule per two T cells.

CDR1 SGHRS and CDR2 YFSETQ come from the germline V gene. This CDR3 has 14 residues. Trimming left V 4 bases short and J 2 bases short, with 13 bases between. Combining a sample-barcoded 5' primer with a J-beta primer mix, a second PCR ran for about 7 to 12 cycles. TCRdb ran MiXCR on the 5' RACE reads and lists one entry per CDR3 protein. The data show some 880,000 distinct CDR3 sequences, around 36% seen once. The sequenced sample was blood. The rearrangement links TRBV5-1 to TRBJ2-7; tentatively, D is TRBD1 (6 bases). The clonotype comes from a young man in good health. This CDR3 is CASSTLQGPYEQYF. The CDR3, as DNA: TGCGCCAGCAGCACCTTACAGGGCCCCTACGAGCAGTACTTC. The complete variable domain, with remaining parts taken from reference TRBV5-1 and TRBJ2-7, reads KAGVTQTPRYLIKTRGQQVTLSCSPISGHRSVSWYQQTPGQGLQFLFEYFSETQRNKGNFPGRFSGRQFSNSRSEMNVSTLELGDSALYLCASSTLQGPYEQYFGPGTRLTVT.